These 7 T cell receptor beta chains originate from one sample sequenced in a study of cytomegalovirus exposure and HLA in healthy donors. PCR amplification relied on 60 Vbeta primers (plus 13 Jbeta primers). The data were produced by immunoSEQ multiplex PCR, yet TCRdb's version contains in-frame clones alone and is incomplete. Of 40,000 or so clones listed, roughly 81% are singletons. The sample taken for sequencing was PBMCs. These receptors were taken from a man aged 25-45 years in good health and CMV-seronegative.

Points on this clone: Germline is not matched at one junction end, which may reflect a read error. The gene calls are TRBV7-7 and TRBJ2-7, with 7 positions matching TRBD2. This CDR3 is 15 amino acids long. Germline CDR1 SSHAT, CDR2 FNYEAQ (reference sequence). CDR3 loop: CASSLGAGASYEQYF. CDR3 DNA: TGTGCTAGCAGCTTAGGGGCGGGAGCGTCCTACGAGCAGTACTTC.

V gene TRBV19 combines with J gene TRBJ1-5; 8 bases align to TRBD1. After removal of 8 bases from V and 5 bases from J, the junction contained 14 bases not matched to a gene. From germline, CDR1 is LNHDA and CDR2 SQIVND (reference sequence). This CDR3 is built from 16 residues. The CDR3 DNA sequence: TGTGCCAGTCGGGGGGCAGGGGGCTATTTCGATCAGCCCCAGCATTTT. It codes for CASRGAGGYFDQPQHF.

Only one count was recorded for this clone. The chain carries TRBV4-2 and TRBJ2-1; 7 bases agree with TRBD2. Germline V gene sequence: CDR1 LGHNA, CDR2 YNFKEQ. J gave up 9 bases and V 0 bases, and 8 bases lay outside the gene matches. The CDR3 spans 15 residues. The CDR3 DNA reads as TGTGCCAGCAGCCAAGATCGCGGGGGAGGGTCTGAGCAGTTCTTC. This sequence encodes CASSQDRGGGSEQFF.

The V gene is TRBV7-9, the J gene TRBJ2-1; 7 nucleotides match TRBD1. The CDR3 sequence is 14 residues long. With 5 bases clipped from V and 10 bases from J, the junction kept 11 bases outside the gene matches. In germline, CDR1 is SEHNR, CDR2 FQNEAQ (reference sequence). CDR3 sequence: CASSQGRVQGEQFF. The DNA for the CDR3 is TGTGCCAGCAGCCAAGGACGGGTACAGGGGGAGCAGTTCTTC.

In DNA, the CDR3 is TGTGCCAGCAGGAAAACTTCCAGGGTCAGCACAGATACGCAGTATTTT. This gives the protein CASRKTSRVSTDTQYF. This chain links TRBV7-8 with TRBJ2-3; D may be TRBD1 (5 bases). The V gene lost 6 bases and the J gene lost 0 bases, with 16 bases spanning the gap. CDR3 length equals 16 residues. Germline CDR1 SGHVS, CDR2 FQNEAQ. Full variable domain (rest looked up from reference TRBV7-8 and TRBJ2-3): GAGVSQSPRYKVAKRGQDVALRCDPISGHVSLFWYQQALGQGPEFLTYFQNEAQLDKSGLPSDRFFAERPEGSVSTLKIQRTQQEDSAVYLCASRKTSRVSTDTQYFGPGTRLTVL.

About this clone itself: One end of the junction is discordant with germline, which a read error may explain. The chain couples TRBV7-9 to TRBJ1-2; TRBD1 matches at 8 bases. Germline V lookup: CDR1 SEHNR, CDR2 FQNEAQ (reference sequence). The CDR3 extends over 13 amino acids. The CDR3 protein is CSSGTGGTYGYTF. DNA for the CDR3: TGTTCCAGCGGGACAGGAGGGACCTATGGCTACACCTTC.

The chain employs TRBV6-1 and TRBJ1-1, with a possible D match to TRBD1 (5 bases). CDR3 length: 13 residues. CDR1 is MNHNS, CDR2 SASEGT, per germline. V dropped 5 bases and J dropped 5 bases, with 12 bases sitting between them. The CDR3 bases are TGTGCCAGCAGTTTTACAGGAAAGACTGAAGCTTTCTTT. Residues: CASSFTGKTEAFF.